This T cell receptor (beta chain) was captured in a study of T cells in Graves' hyperthyroidism and ophthalmopathy. A remark on this clonotype: At one of its ends the junction is not consistent with the germline gene, which may arise from a read error.

The CDR3 regions of TCR beta were amplified from RNA transcripts. The TCR CDR3 was amplified in a first-round RT-PCR using the HTBI primer set. MiXCR, applied by TCRdb to the multiplex PCR reads, yields one record per CDR3 protein. Among about 380,000 distinct CDR3 sequences listed, roughly 12% were seen once. From germline, CDR1 is SGHTA and CDR2 FQGNSA. The CDR3 totals 15 residues. This receptor was obtained from a man younger than 40 with Graves' hyperthyroidism that later progressed to Graves' ophthalmopathy. The sequencing input was blood. The chain couples TRBV7-2 to TRBJ2-3, with 11 bases aligning to TRBD2. The CDR3 loop is CASSIAGGPEDTQYF. The CDR3 DNA reads as TGTGCCAGCAGCATAGCGGGAGGGCCTGAAGATACGCAGTATTTT.